These T cell receptor beta chains were read from a single sample in a study of T cells in localized non-small cell lung cancer. Produced via immunoSEQ multiplex PCR; TCRdb's table is partial and in-frame only. This sample yields approximately 83,000 clones, of which under 95% are seen a single time; 4.1% belongs to the top ten. The material sequenced was PBMCs, taken before any cancer treatment. These receptor sequences come from a woman aged 35 to 70 with stage II squamous cell lung carcinoma. Both conserved end residues are part of each CDR3.

length	J	V	CDR3
15	TRBJ2-5	TRBV5-1	CASTPTGDPQGTQYF
15	TRBJ1-1	TRBV28	CASSLPVGQVPEAFF
15	TRBJ2-5	TRBV6-5	CASSLEPSYQETQYF
12	TRBJ1-2	TRBV25-1	CASSRRIYGYTF
15	TRBJ2-5	TRBV15	CATSRAGTGRETQYF
17	TRBJ2-1	TRBV5-1	CASSFGTSGRPYNEQFF
13	TRBJ2-7	TRBV27	CASSSLDHYEQYF
14	TRBJ1-1	TRBV5-1	CASSLERVGTEAFF
17	TRBJ2-7	TRBV10-3	CAISESRTSGRPYEQYF
14	TRBJ2-3	TRBV5-1	CASSDDRGSDTQYF
14	TRBJ2-7	TRBV6-1	CASRLSGARYEQYF